The following is a T cell receptor beta chain sequence with its context. The antigen remains undetermined. These data come from a study of T cell repertoires in cytomegalovirus infection. On the study more broadly: CMV epitopes that were recently identified and HLA-C-restricted were used alongside well-studied HLA-B-restricted ones. Both a matching HLA type and CMV infection were indicated by public TCR beta signatures.

Looked up from germline, CDR1 is SGHDN and CDR2 is FVKESK. The CDR3 contains 13 residues. V lost 3 bases to trimming and J lost 5 bases, with 8 bases between them. In TCRdb, the reads were re-called with MiXCR into one record per CDR3 protein. The table shows roughly 730,000 distinct CDR3 sequences, with around 30% occurring only once. Points from the study as a whole: The study found HLA-C-restricted CMV-specific TCR beta clonotypes dominating the ex vivo response.

The sample in question was cultured PBMCs, obtained from culture after CMV antigen stimulation. This TCR derives from a human donor in good health (CMV status not recorded). Some clones in this sample may be carry-over from other donors' samples. The rearrangement joins TRBV14 to TRBJ1-5; tentatively, D is TRBD1 (5 bases). Written as DNA, the CDR3 is TGTGCCAGCAGCCACTCCAGGGATCAGCCCCAGCATTTT. Translation: CASSHSRDQPQHF.